The rows below give T cell receptor beta chains drawn from one sample of a study of regulatory T cells in long-lasting Graves disease. TCRdb reprocessed the multiplex PCR reads via MiXCR and lists one record per CDR3 protein. The repertoire consists of a few hundred thousand distinct CDR3 sequences, with roughly 21% occurring once and the leading ten covering roughly 7%. Sequencing was performed on peripheral blood mononuclear cells (PBMCs), taken when the disease was refractory, from a patient treated with antithyroid drugs. These receptors came from a female donor with Graves disease. Each CDR3 is given with its conserved first and last residue. A D gene is named only where the DNA matches it firmly. Size values are once, few and many counts, or a class for expanded clones, and some rows have none.

clone size	CDR3 length	V gene	J gene	D gene	CDR3 protein	CDR3 DNA
.	14	TRBV5-1	TRBJ1-1	.	CASSLIPGNTEAFF	TGCGCCAGCAGCTTGATTCCAGGGAACACTGAAGCTTTCTTT
few	13	TRBV6-1	TRBJ1-6	TRBD1	CASSGGRWSPLHF	TGTGCCAGCTCAGGGGGACGCTGGTCACCCCTCCACTTT
few	16	TRBV24-1	TRBJ2-3	TRBD2	CATSGWGLAGEDTQYF	TGTGCCACCAGTGGCTGGGGACTAGCGGGAGAAGATACGCAGTATTTT
many	14	TRBV28	TRBJ1-4	.	CASRPTGLDEKLFF	TGTGCCAGCAGGCCGACAGGTTTGGATGAAAAACTGTTTTTT
many	15	TRBV28	TRBJ1-6	TRBD1	CASSFDRDIFSPLHF	TGTGCCAGCAGTTTCGACAGGGACATATTTTCACCCCTCCACTTT
.	14	TRBV25-1	TRBJ1-1	.	CASSEGAFSYEAFF	TGTGCCAGCAGTGAAGGAGCGTTCTCTTATGAAGCTTTCTTT
.	15	TRBV15	TRBJ2-2	.	CATSRAGQKTGELFF	TGTGCCACCAGCAGAGCCGGCCAGAAAACCGGGGAGCTGTTTTTT
many	15	TRBV7-2	TRBJ1-1	.	CASSLVAGRFAEAFF	TGTGCCAGCAGCTTAGTTGCAGGGAGGTTCGCTGAAGCTTTCTTT
once	17	TRBV4-1	TRBJ2-1	TRBD1	CASSHPGTGWVVSEQFF	TGCGCCAGCAGCCACCCCGGGACAGGGTGGGTCGTCAGCGAGCAGTTCTTC
many	12	TRBV29-1	TRBJ2-7	TRBD2	CSVVAGAYEQYF	TGCAGCGTCGTAGCGGGAGCCTACGAGCAGTACTTC
.	15	TRBV30	TRBJ1-6	.	CAWSVRWGGDSPLHF	TGTGCCTGGAGTGTACGGTGGGGGGGGGATTCACCCCTCCACTTT
many	13	TRBV15	TRBJ2-5	.	CATSRGQLETQYF	TGTGCCACCAGCCGCGGACAGCTAGAGACCCAGTACTTC
many	13	TRBV28	TRBJ2-5	.	CASSLDTWETQYF	TGTGCCAGCAGCCTCGACACGTGGGAGACCCAGTACTTC
many	12	TRBV10-3	TRBJ1-1	.	CAIRGQDTEAFF	TGTGCCATCAGGGGTCAGGACACTGAAGCTTTCTTT
few	13	TRBV7-9	TRBJ2-2	TRBD1	CASTDQGAGELFF	TGTGCCAGCACCGATCAGGGGGCCGGGGAGCTGTTTTTT
.	14	TRBV27	TRBJ2-3	.	CASGISETADTQYF	TGTGCCAGCGGTATTAGCGAGACTGCGGATACGCAGTATTTT
many	16	TRBV3-1	TRBJ2-5	TRBD2	CASSRGLAELQETQYF	TGTGCCAGCAGCCGCGGACTAGCGGAGCTTCAAGAGACCCAGTACTTC
.	17	TRBV12-3/TRBV12-4	TRBJ2-4	TRBD1	CASSPSPTGTGVNIQYF	TGTGCCAGCAGCCCCTCTCCGACCGGGACAGGGGTAAACATTCAGTACTTC
.	17	TRBV7-9	TRBJ2-5	.	CASSPGQGLDPRETQYF	TGTGCCAGCAGTCCAGGGCAGGGGCTAGACCCACGGGAGACCCAGTACTTC
many	12	TRBV28	TRBJ2-2	.	CASSTRPLELFF	TGTGCCAGCAGTACTAGGCCCTTGGAGCTGTTTTTT
.	11	TRBV30	TRBJ1-2	.	CAWTRQFGYTF	TGTGCCTGGACCCGACAGTTCGGCTACACCTTC
.	18	TRBV12-3/TRBV12-4	TRBJ2-6	.	CASSRLKGEAVGANVLTF	TGTGCCAGCAGCCGATTAAAGGGCGAGGCGGTTGGGGCCAACGTCCTGACTTTC
many	14	TRBV28	TRBJ1-2	TRBD1	CASRVQGATYGYTF	TGTGCCAGCAGAGTACAGGGGGCGACCTATGGCTACACCTTC
many	13	TRBV20-1	TRBJ2-5	TRBD1	CSAGTGNQETQYF	TGCAGTGCGGGGACAGGGAATCAAGAGACCCAGTACTTC
.	15	TRBV29-1	TRBJ2-7	TRBD1	CSVLGTGKSSYEQYF	TGCAGCGTCCTTGGGACAGGGAAGAGCTCCTACGAGCAGTACTTC
.	15	TRBV7-9	TRBJ1-1	.	CASSSTGPEGTEAFF	TGTGCCAGCAGTTCCACCGGGCCCGAGGGCACTGAAGCTTTCTTT